This TCR beta chain was sequenced in a study of T-cell memory formation after mild COVID-19. This clonotype was seen only a few times. V shed 5 bases, J shed 0 bases, and the junction held 10 bases outside the gene matches. Germline loops: CDR1 MNHEY, CDR2 SVGAGI. The CDR3 spans 17 residues. Barcoded TCR alpha and TCR beta cDNA libraries with UMIs came from 5'RACE using constant-segment primers. One entry per CDR3 protein results from TCRdb running MiXCR on the 5' RACE reads. The sample includes around 200,000 distinct CDR3 sequences, about a fifth of them seen just once. Input material: PBMCs or a T cell subset sorted from them (not recorded which). This TCR derives from an adult woman who had mild COVID-19 (a few samples of this study predate the infection). Cell type and time point are not known. The chain employs TRBV6-5 and TRBJ1-1, with 9 bases matching TRBD1. DNA for the CDR3: TGTGCCAGCAGTACGGACAGGGGTCTGCGCATGAACACTGAAGCTTTCTTT. Its protein product is CASSTDRGLRMNTEAFF.